The entry below gives a single T cell receptor beta chain sequence along with its context. Original processing methods: The assay estimated nucleated cells by amplifying reference gene primers. The assay was immunoSEQ multiplex PCR, and TCRdb's table has in-frame clones only and misses some. V, J and clone size are those of that table, while D and trimming were read from the DNA. The data show 250,000 or so clones, with more than 75% seen just once and 5.2% held by the top ten. The sample originates from a study of blood T cell repertoires in COVID-19. Trimming took off 3 bases at V and 5 bases at J, with 19 bases between the two ends. The germline gives CDR1 LGHNA, CDR2 YSLEER. There are 16 residues in the CDR3. The Seattle site enrolled patients during active infection and followed them longitudinally.

V and J are TRBV4-3 and TRBJ1-2, with D possibly matching TRBD1 (6 bases). The specimen sequenced was peripheral blood. The sequence derives from an older woman with COVID-19, enrolled during active disease. The chain's CDR3 is CASSQGIGQRGYGYTF. In DNA, the CDR3 is TGCGCCAGCAGCCAGGGAATCGGACAGCGGGGATATGGCTACACCTTC.